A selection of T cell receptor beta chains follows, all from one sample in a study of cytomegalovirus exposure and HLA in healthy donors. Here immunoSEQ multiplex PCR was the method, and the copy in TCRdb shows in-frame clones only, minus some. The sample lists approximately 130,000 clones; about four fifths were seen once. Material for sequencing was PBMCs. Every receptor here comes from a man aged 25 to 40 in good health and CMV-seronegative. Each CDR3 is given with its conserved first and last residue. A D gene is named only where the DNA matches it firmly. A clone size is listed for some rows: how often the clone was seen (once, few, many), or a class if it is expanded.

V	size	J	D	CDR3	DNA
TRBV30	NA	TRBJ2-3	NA	CAWRSTDTQYF	TGTGCCTGGAGATCTACAGATACGCAGTATTTT
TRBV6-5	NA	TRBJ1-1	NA	CASSSRNRVGNTEAFF	TGTGCCAGCAGTTCCCGTAACAGGGTGGGGAACACTGAAGCTTTCTTT
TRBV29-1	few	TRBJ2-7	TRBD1	CSVGRTGGSYEQYF	TGCAGCGTCGGCCGGACAGGGGGTTCCTACGAGCAGTACTTC
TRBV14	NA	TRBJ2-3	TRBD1	CASSHLLTGGDTDTQYF	TGTGCCAGCAGCCACCTCTTGACAGGGGGAGACACAGATACGCAGTATTTT
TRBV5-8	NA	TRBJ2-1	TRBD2	CASSAGAPPGGVEQFF	TGTGCCAGCAGCGCCGGGGCCCCGCCCGGGGGGGTTGAGCAGTTCTTC
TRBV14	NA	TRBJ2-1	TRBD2	CASSQDLAGGREQFF	TGTGCCAGCAGCCAGGATTTAGCGGGGGGGCGAGAGCAGTTCTTC
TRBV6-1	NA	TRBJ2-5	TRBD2	CASSETSGGARGETQYF	TGTGCCAGCAGTGAAACTAGCGGGGGAGCCCGGGGAGAGACCCAGTACTTC
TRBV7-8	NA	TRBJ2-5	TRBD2	CASSPGLAGVETQYF	TGTGCCAGCAGCCCGGGACTAGCGGGGGTAGAGACCCAGTACTTC
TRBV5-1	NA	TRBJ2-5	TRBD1	CASSERQGRETQYF	TGCGCCAGCAGCGAGAGACAGGGGAGGGAGACCCAGTACTTC
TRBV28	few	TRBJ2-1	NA	CASSVTRNEQFF	TGTGCCAGCAGTGTGACTAGGAATGAGCAGTTCTTC
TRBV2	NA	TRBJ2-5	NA	CASSVVGLGAETQYF	TGTGCCAGCAGTGTAGTGGGCTTGGGTGCGGAGACCCAGTACTTC
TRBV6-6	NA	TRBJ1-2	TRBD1	CASSPDRDYGYTF	TGTGCCAGCAGTCCGGACAGGGACTATGGCTACACCTTC
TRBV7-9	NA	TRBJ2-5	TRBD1	CASSSIEVGRGLETQYF	TGTGCCAGCAGCTCCATCGAGGTTGGCAGGGGGCTAGAGACCCAGTACTTC
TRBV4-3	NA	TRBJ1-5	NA	CASSPIRGTNQPQHF	TGCGCCAGCAGCCCTATCCGGGGAACCAATCAGCCCCAGCATTTT
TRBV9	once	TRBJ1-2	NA	CASSVSSRQGGYTF	TGTGCCAGCAGCGTAAGCAGCAGGCAGGGTGGCTACACCTTC
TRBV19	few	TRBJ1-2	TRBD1	CASRDRDRGYGYTF	TGTGCCAGTAGAGACCGGGACAGGGGATATGGCTACACCTTC
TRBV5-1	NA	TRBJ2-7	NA	CASSLEGHGQYF	TGCGCCAGCAGCTTGGAGGGGCACGGCCAGTACTTC
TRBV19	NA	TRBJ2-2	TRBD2	CASNPLAGETGELFF	TGTGCCAGTAACCCGCTAGCGGGAGAGACCGGGGAGCTGTTTTTT
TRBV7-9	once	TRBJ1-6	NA	CASSGLRSNNSPLHF	TGTGCCAGCAGCGGACTCAGGTCTAATAATTCACCCCTCCACTTT
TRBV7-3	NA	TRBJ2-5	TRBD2	CASSPGLAGIGAQYF	TGTGCCAGTTCTCCGGGACTAGCGGGAATCGGGGCCCAGTACTTC
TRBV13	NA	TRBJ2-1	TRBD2	CASSLRVARGGYNEQFF	TGTGCCAGCAGCTTAAGAGTTGCGAGGGGAGGGTACAATGAGCAGTTCTTC
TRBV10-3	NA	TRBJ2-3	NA	CAISRGQGGDLTDTQYF	TGTGCCATCAGTCGGGGTCAAGGGGGTGACTTGACAGATACGCAGTATTTT
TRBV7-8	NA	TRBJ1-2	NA	CASSLEGAGFDYGYTF	TGTGCCAGCAGCTTAGAAGGGGCAGGGTTTGACTATGGCTACACCTTC
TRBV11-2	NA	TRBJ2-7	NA	CASRLTYTPSRLSYEQYF	TGTGCCAGCAGACTTACTTATACTCCTTCCCGATTATCCTACGAGCAGTACTTC
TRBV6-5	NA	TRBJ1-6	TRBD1	CASSYDRGNSPLHF	TGTGCCAGCAGTTACGACAGGGGTAATTCACCCCTCCACTTT
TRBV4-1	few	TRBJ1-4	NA	CASSQIQRDTEKLFF	TGCGCCAGCAGCCAGATCCAACGGGACACCGAAAAACTGTTTTTT
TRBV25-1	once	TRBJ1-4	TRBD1	CASSEGGGREKLFF	TGTGCCAGCAGTGAAGGAGGGGGCAGGGAAAAACTGTTTTTT
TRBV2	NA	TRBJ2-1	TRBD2	CASSQLAGAPDEQFF	TGTGCCAGCTCCCAGCTAGCGGGAGCCCCCGATGAGCAGTTCTTC
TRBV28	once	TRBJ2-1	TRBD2	CASSLYLLAGGPGNEQFF	TGTGCCAGCAGTTTATACTTGCTAGCGGGAGGGCCGGGAAATGAGCAGTTCTTC
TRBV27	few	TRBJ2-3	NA	CASSHSNYGSTDTQYF	TGTGCCAGCAGTCACTCGAACTACGGTAGCACAGATACGCAGTATTTT
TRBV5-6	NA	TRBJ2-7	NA	CASSPDGETYEQYF	TGTGCCAGCAGCCCCGACGGGGAGACCTACGAGCAGTACTTC
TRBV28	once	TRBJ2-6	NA	CASSLWALRSGANVLTF	TGTGCCAGCAGCCTCTGGGCTCTTCGCTCTGGGGCCAACGTCCTGACTTTC
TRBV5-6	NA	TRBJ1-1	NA	CASSPTWGDVTEAFF	TGTGCCAGCAGCCCCACGTGGGGGGATGTGACTGAAGCTTTCTTT
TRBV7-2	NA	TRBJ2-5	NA	CASSTSATGGKETQYF	NA
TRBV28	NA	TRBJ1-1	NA	CASRENTEAFF	TGTGCCAGTAGAGAGAACACTGAAGCTTTCTTT
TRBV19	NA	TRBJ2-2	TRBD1	CAIKARQGGNTGELFF	TGTGCCATCAAAGCTAGACAGGGGGGGAACACCGGGGAGCTGTTTTTT
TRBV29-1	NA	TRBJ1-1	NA	CSVRQMNTEAFF	TGCAGCGTCCGACAGATGAACACTGAAGCTTTCTTT
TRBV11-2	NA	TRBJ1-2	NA	CASSTPGGRRRSNYGYTF	TGTGCCAGCAGCACGCCGGGAGGACGACGAAGATCTAACTATGGCTACACCTTC
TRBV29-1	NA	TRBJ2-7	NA	CSVVSQGIYEQYF	TGCAGCGTTGTAAGTCAGGGAATCTACGAGCAGTACTTC
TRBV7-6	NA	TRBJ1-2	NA	CASSPRQKSPNYGYTF	TGTGCCAGCAGCCCTAGACAGAAAAGTCCCAACTATGGCTACACCTTC
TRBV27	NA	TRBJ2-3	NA	CASSFTYTDTQYF	TGTGCCAGCAGTTTCACCTACACAGATACGCAGTATTTT
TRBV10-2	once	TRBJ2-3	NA	CASSPQLGTDTQYF	TGCGCCAGCAGCCCCCAACTAGGCACAGATACGCAGTATTTT
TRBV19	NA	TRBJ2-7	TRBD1	CASSPGGFYEQYF	TGTGCCAGTAGCCCAGGGGGATTCTACGAGCAGTACTTC
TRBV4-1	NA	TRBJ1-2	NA	CASSQVEGSGGYTF	TGCGCCAGCAGCCAAGTCGAGGGCTCTGGGGGCTACACCTTC
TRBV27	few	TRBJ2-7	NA	CASSFHGKSSYEQYF	TGTGCCAGCAGTTTTCACGGTAAAAGCTCCTACGAGCAGTACTTC
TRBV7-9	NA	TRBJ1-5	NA	CASSFGGADQPQHF	TGTGCCAGCAGCTTCGGGGGAGCGGATCAGCCCCAGCATTTT
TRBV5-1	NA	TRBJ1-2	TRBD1	CASSSDRDRPLYGYTF	TGCGCCAGCAGCTCCGACCGGGACAGACCTCTCTATGGCTACACCTTC